In this sample, the clone carrying this T cell receptor (beta chain) turned up a few times. The antigen is not known. The V gene end was trimmed by 3 bases and the J gene end by 4 bases; junction bases not matched to a gene: 4. In germline, CDR1 is SEHNR, CDR2 FQNEAQ (reference sequence). CDR3 size: 15 residues. The entry originates in a study of identical twins. TCRdb redid the calling of the 5' RACE reads with MiXCR, one entry per CDR3 protein. This sample has 700,000 or so distinct CDR3 sequences, with 8% to 9% found just once. Study results and caveats: There was more out-of-frame TCR alpha sharing in monozygotic twins than models estimated.

These records were also assigned to another study, of yellow fever vaccine responses in identical twins. This second study says: Vaccine T cell responses of twins reportedly seemed partly convergent and partly personalized.

V is TRBV7-9 and J is TRBJ2-3; TRBD1 agrees at 10 bases. The source is a woman younger than 30 in good health. Sequencing was carried out using PBMCs. CDR3 residues: CASSLTGGIADTQYF. CDR3 coding DNA: TGTGCCAGCAGCTTGACAGGGGGCATTGCAGATACGCAGTATTTT.